This T cell receptor (beta chain) was sequenced during a study of cytomegalovirus exposure and HLA in healthy donors. The donors were part of the validation cohort, which consisted of about 120 subjects and was separate from the first cohort of under 850 subjects. This clone was recorded a few times. Measured with immunoSEQ multiplex PCR; TCRdb has only the in-frame clones, and not every one. Seen here are fewer than 120,000 clones, over 75% observed once, and the top ten hold more than 1.4%. Germline assignment: CDR1 MNHNS and CDR2 SASEGT. The V end lost 5 bases, the J end lost 7 bases, and 6 bases lay between the germline ends. CDR3 length: 10 amino acids.

Sequencing was carried out using PBMCs. This TCR came from a woman aged 30 to 39 in good health and CMV-seropositive. The rearrangement uses TRBV6-1 and TRBJ2-7; D remains unclear. The CDR3 loop reads CASSRWEQYF. The CDR3 region has the DNA TGTGCCAGCAGTCGGTGGGAGCAGTACTTC.